This T cell receptor (beta chain) was captured in a study of blood T cell repertoires in COVID-19. At the level of the study: The analysed material was cDNA or gDNA that came from T cells, B-cell-depleted T cells, or PBMCs.

Profiled with immunoSEQ multiplex PCR; TCRdb holds only in-frame clones, not every one. The table shows about 53,000 clones, with approximately 90% occurring only once. The CDR3 totals 14 residues. The V end lost 1 base, the J end lost 9 bases, and 16 bases lay between the germline ends. Germline CDR1 and CDR2: LGHDT and YNNKEL (reference sequence). This chain joins TRBV3-1 (or the pseudogene TRBV3-2) and TRBJ2-7, with D possibly being TRBD2 (6 bases). This TCR came from a man over 45 with acute or convalescent COVID-19. The specimen was peripheral blood. The CDR3 DNA sequence: TGTGCCAGCAGCCAAGTGCCGGGGAGGCTGGGGCAGTACTTC. This translates into CASSQVPGRLGQYF.